This T cell receptor beta chain was documented in a study of CD8 T cells in ankylosing spondylitis. Germline lookup yields CDR1 SNHLY and CDR2 FYNNEI. The CDR3 length is 14 residues. The germline V and J ends were trimmed by 11 bases and 3 bases, with 19 bases remaining between them. This clonotype was detected a few times. What it binds is not known. Using its own MiXCR run on the 5' RACE reads, TCRdb lists one record per CDR3 protein. There are 200,000 to 300,000 distinct CDR3 sequences in the sample; 8% to 9% occur only once, and around 5.1% lies in the top ten. Points from the study as a whole: Previously reported in reactive arthritis synovial fluid and blood were some of the motif variants. Reportedly, matched ankylosing spondylitis synovial fluid was significantly enriched for disease-linked clones.

What was sequenced was blood, either unsorted or a sorted T cell fraction (not recorded which). This clonotype originated in a female donor with ankylosing spondylitis or in good health (not recorded which). The genes are TRBV2 and TRBJ1-2, with D maybe TRBD1 (6 bases). The CDR3 here is CASCGDNVYYGYTF. In DNA, the CDR3 is TGTGCCTCTTGTGGGGACAACGTTTACTATGGCTACACCTTC.